These 11 T cell receptor beta chains share one sample of origin, sequenced in a study of cytomegalovirus exposure and HLA in healthy donors. Primers: 60 Vbeta forward and 13 Jbeta reverse. The repertoire was sequenced with immunoSEQ multiplex PCR; TCRdb's copy has only in-frame clones and lacks some. Its clone listing holds some 200,000 clones. Sequencing input: PBMCs. All receptors come from a woman between 18 and 29 years old in good health and CMV-seropositive.

V is TRBV7-8 and J is TRBJ2-3; maybe TRBD2 (6 bases). Per the germline V gene, CDR1 is SGHVS and CDR2 is FQNEAQ. The CDR3 has 16 residues. V shed 0 bases and J shed 8 bases, with 18 bases lying between them. The CDR3 nucleotides read TGTGCCAGCAGCTTAGCTCGGGGCGGGACCCATGGTACGCAGTATTTT. It specifies CASSLARGGTHGTQYF.

The chain recombines TRBV5-1 with TRBJ2-7; 13 bases match TRBD2. Germline V gene sequence: CDR1 SGHRS, CDR2 YFSETQ. This CDR3 comprises 15 residues. Unmatched junction bases numbered 6, after V lost 4 bases and J lost 5 bases. This chain's CDR3 is CASSLGLAGRDEQYF. For the CDR3, the DNA is TGCGCCAGCAGCCTGGGACTAGCGGGGCGGGACGAGCAGTACTTC.

The chain combines TRBV5-6 with TRBJ2-1; D perhaps matches TRBD1 (5 bases). Between the trimmed V and J ends, which lost 3 bases and 3 bases, there was a span of 13 bases. The length of the CDR3 is 15 residues. The germline V gene encodes CDR1 SGHDT and CDR2 YYEEEE. CDR3 region: CASSSRTRSYNEQFF. The DNA of the CDR3 is TGTGCCAGCAGCTCCCGGACAAGAAGCTACAATGAGCAGTTCTTC. The entire variable domain, with the rest obtained from reference TRBV5-6 and TRBJ2-1, is as follows: DAGVTQSPTHLIKTRGQQVTLRCSPKSGHDTVSWYQQALGQGPQFIFQYYEEEERQRGNFPDRFSGHQFPNYSSELNVNALLLGDSALYLCASSSRTRSYNEQFFGPGTRLTVL.

The chain carries TRBV6-1 and TRBJ1-2, with D possibly matching TRBD1 (6 bases). The CDR3 runs 15 residues. CDR1 and CDR2 from the germline V gene are MNHNS and SASEGT. V shed 7 bases and J shed 4 bases, with 19 bases lying between them. As DNA, the CDR3 is TGTGCCAGCATCCCAGGGCCCCAGGGGCGCTATGGCTACACCTTC. The encoded protein is CASIPGPQGRYGYTF.

V and J are TRBV6-6 and TRBJ1-1, with TRBD1 identical over 7 bases. Germline V CDR1 and CDR2: MNHNY, SVGAGI (reference sequence). Losses at the gene ends were 4 bases for V and 3 bases for J; bases not matched to a gene: 5. The CDR3 sequence is 14 residues long. CDR3 nucleotides: TGTGCCAGCAGTTCGACAGGGTTTGACACTGAAGCTTTCTTT. Encoded protein: CASSSTGFDTEAFF.

CDR3 sequence (DNA): TGTGCCAGCAGCTTGGTGGCGGAGTCCTACGAGCAGTACTTC. Translated: CASSLVAESYEQYF. The chain recombines TRBV7-2 with TRBJ2-7; no clear D. Germline CDR1 SGHTA, CDR2 FQGNSA. This CDR3 is 14 amino acids long. V lost 3 bases and J lost 1, with 10 bases in between.

The chain combines TRBV12-5 with TRBJ1-5; no clear D gene. Trimming removed 5 bases from V and 4 bases from J, with 15 bases in between. Germline-derived CDR1 and CDR2 are LGHNT and FRNRAP. The CDR3 contains 15 residues. The CDR3 loop reads CASGTVRVGNQPQHF. The CDR3 DNA is TGTGCTAGTGGTACCGTGAGGGTGGGGAATCAGCCCCAGCATTTT.

This chain connects TRBV7-8 to TRBJ1-2; D is possibly TRBD1 (5 bases). Between the trimmed V and J ends, which lost 2 bases and 3 bases, there was a span of 13 bases. The CDR3 loop spans 15 amino acids. The germline CDR1 and CDR2 sequences are SGHVS and FQNEAQ. The CDR3 DNA reads as TGTGCCAGCAGCTTACGGGAGGGGCCCTACTATGGCTACACCTTC. As protein: CASSLREGPYYGYTF.

This chain joins TRBV2 and TRBJ2-1, with 13 bases lining up with TRBD2. Trimming at V came to 7 bases and at J to 9 bases, leaving 9 bases not matched to a gene. The CDR3 loop spans 15 amino acids. Germline V lookup: CDR1 SNHLY, CDR2 FYNNEI. CDR3 DNA: TGTGCCAGCACTGTCCGGACTAGCGGGGGTGGTGAGCAGTTCTTC. It translates to CASTVRTSGGGEQFF.

The genes are TRBV9 and TRBJ1-4, with TRBD1 matching 7 bases. CDR1 and CDR2 (germline): SGDLS, YYNGEE. The length of the CDR3 is 16 residues. Trimming removed 0 bases from V and 7 bases from J; junction bases left unmatched: 9. The CDR3 DNA sequence: TGTGCCAGCAGCGTAGGGGGGTTAGGGGGCGGTGAAAAACTGTTTTTT. Protein product: CASSVGGLGGGEKLFF.

As to this clone: The CDR3 ends on some other residue instead of the conserved phenylalanine or tryptophan, so this is likely a read error. DNA of the CDR3: TGTGCCTGGAGTGTAGCTTCCGAGAGGGCAACAGATACGCAGTATCTT. Protein: CAWSVASERATDTQYL. The chain recombines TRBV30 with TRBJ2-3, with D possibly TRBD2 on 5 matching bases. The CDR3 loop spans 16 amino acids. Per the germline V gene, CDR1 is GTSNPN and CDR2 is SVGIG (reference sequence). V gave up 0 bases and J gave up 3 bases, with 16 bases separating them.